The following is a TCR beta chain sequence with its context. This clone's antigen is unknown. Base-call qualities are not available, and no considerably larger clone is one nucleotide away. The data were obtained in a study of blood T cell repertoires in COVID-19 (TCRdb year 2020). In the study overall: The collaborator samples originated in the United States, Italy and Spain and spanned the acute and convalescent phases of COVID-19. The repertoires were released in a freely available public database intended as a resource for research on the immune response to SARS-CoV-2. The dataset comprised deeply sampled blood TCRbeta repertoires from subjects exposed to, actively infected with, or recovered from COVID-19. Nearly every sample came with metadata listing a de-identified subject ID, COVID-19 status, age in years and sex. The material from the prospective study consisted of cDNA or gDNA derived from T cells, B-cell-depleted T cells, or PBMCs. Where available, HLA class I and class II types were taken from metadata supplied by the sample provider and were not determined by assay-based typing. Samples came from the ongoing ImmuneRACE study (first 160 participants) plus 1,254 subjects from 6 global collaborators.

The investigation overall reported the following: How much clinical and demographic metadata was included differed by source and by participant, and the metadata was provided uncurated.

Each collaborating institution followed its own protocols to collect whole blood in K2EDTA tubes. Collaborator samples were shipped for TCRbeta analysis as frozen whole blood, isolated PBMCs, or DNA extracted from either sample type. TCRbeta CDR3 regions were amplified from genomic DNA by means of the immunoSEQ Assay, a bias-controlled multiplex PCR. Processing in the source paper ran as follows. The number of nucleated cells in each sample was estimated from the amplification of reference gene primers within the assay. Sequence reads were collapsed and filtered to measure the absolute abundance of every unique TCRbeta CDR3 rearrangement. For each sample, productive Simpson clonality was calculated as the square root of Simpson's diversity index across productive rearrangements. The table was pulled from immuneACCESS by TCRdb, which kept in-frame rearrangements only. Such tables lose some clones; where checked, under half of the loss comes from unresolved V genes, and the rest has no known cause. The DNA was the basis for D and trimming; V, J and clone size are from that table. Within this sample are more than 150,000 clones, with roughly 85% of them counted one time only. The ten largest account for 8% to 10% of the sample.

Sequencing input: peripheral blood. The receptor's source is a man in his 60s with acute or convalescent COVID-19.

CDR3 protein: CASSLGQDTDTQYF. The nucleotide sequence is given as TGCGCCAGCAGCTTGGGACAGGACACAGATACGCAGTATTTT. This chain joins TRBV5-1 to TRBJ2-3; matching of 6 bases hints at TRBD1 as the D gene. V is shortened by 0 bases, J by 2 bases, and the region joining them spans 7 bases. From the cysteine up to the phenylalanine, the CDR3 has a length of 14 residues. The DNA shown is the 42-base CDR3, in frame from base 1. From a lookup of the germline V gene, CDR1 and CDR2 are SGHRS and YFSETQ.